This TCR beta chain was profiled in a study of blood T cells in healthy people across ages. About the study: Template switching caught about one barcoded beta molecule for each two T cells.

All donors came from Russia, were Caucasian and healthy, and spanned ages about 6 to 100. The J segment lost 1 base and the V segment lost 6 bases, leaving 12 bases of the junction unmatched. From germline, CDR1 is MDHEN and CDR2 SYDVKM. This CDR3 has 17 residues. Comment on this clonotype: Just one base apart from a much larger clone, this may be a read error.

With a J-beta primer mix and a sample-barcoded 5' primer, a second PCR ran about 6 to 11 cycles. TCRdb passed the 5' RACE reads through MiXCR, listing each CDR3 protein once. The repertoire consists of under 800,000 distinct CDR3 sequences, with over 20% occurring once and the leading ten covering under 4%. The receptor was isolated from a man in his sixties or seventies in good health. The chain employs TRBV28 and TRBJ2-5; 9 nucleotides agree with TRBD1. What was sequenced was blood. CDR3 DNA sequence: TGTGCCAGCAGGCGAGGGGACAGGGACGGCTTCCAAGAGACCCAGTACTTC. This translates into CASRRGDRDGFQETQYF. Filled out from reference TRBV28 and TRBJ2-5, the complete variable domain reads DVKVTQSSRYLVKRTGEKVFLECVQDMDHENMFWYRQDPGLGLRLIYFSYDVKMKEKGDIPEGYSVSREKKERFSLILESASTNQTSMYLCASRRGDRDGFQETQYFGPGTRLLVL.